These T cell receptor beta chains were read from a single sample in a study of blood T cells in healthy people across ages. TCRdb fed the 5' RACE reads into MiXCR, producing one record per CDR3 protein. Seen here are more than 900,000 distinct CDR3 sequences, roughly 28% observed once, and the top ten hold more than 8.5%. The same specimen was also included in a second study, on T cells of mothers and their children.

Sequences were obtained from blood. These receptors came from a woman aged 35 to 49 in good health. Both conserved end residues are part of each CDR3. Fields, in order: J gene, V gene, CDR3 protein.

>TRBJ2-1|TRBV7-2
CASSSGSGGAGEQFF
>TRBJ2-7|TRBV5-5
CASSLGVGGDEQYF
>TRBJ2-5|TRBV7-8
CVSSRTGYLYQETQYF
>TRBJ1-5|TRBV20-1
CSARPSFPYSNQPQHF
>TRBJ1-2|TRBV6-5
CASTRDRVNYGYTF
>TRBJ2-7|TRBV6-2/TRBV6-3
CASSYLGRYNEQYF
>TRBJ2-2|TRBV7-3
CASSEGQSNTGELFF
>TRBJ2-3|TRBV11-2
CASSRWPGRTDTQYF
>TRBJ2-3|TRBV6-2/TRBV6-3
CASTWGEGGDTQYF
>TRBJ1-2|TRBV7-2
CASSLGTTGEGYTF
>TRBJ2-3|TRBV5-1
CASSSTGTGIDTQYF
>TRBJ1-1|TRBV4-3
CASSHSSAEAFF
>.|TRBV20-1
CSARIGQGAVSGTQYF
>TRBJ1-2|TRBV20-1
CSAGAGWAYTF
>TRBJ2-5|TRBV4-1
CASSQVVQETQYF
>TRBJ1-2|TRBV20-1
CSARDPDRGDGYTF
>TRBJ2-7|TRBV19
CASSIGWRDEQYF
>.|TRBV5-1
CASSPKLRGTGGRYEQYF
>TRBJ1-1|TRBV15
CATSRDLGGSEAFF
>TRBJ1-1|TRBV18
CASSPRGGDEAFF
>TRBJ2-6|TRBV11-2
CASSPQTLSGTNVLTF
>TRBJ2-1|TRBV20-1
CSASGPRTVKDEQFF